The source of this TCR beta chain is a study of blood T cell repertoires in COVID-19. Study-wide background: The study drew acute and convalescent COVID-19 samples from the United States, Italy and Spain. PBMCs, B-cell-depleted T cells, or T cells were the source of the cDNA or gDNA that made up the material.

The CDR3 covers 14 residues. V shed 4 bases, J shed 4 bases, and the junction held 5 bases outside the gene matches. CDR1 is SGDLS, CDR2 YYNGEE, per germline. Authors' processing steps: Reference gene primer amplification yielded estimated nucleated cell counts. The data were produced by immunoSEQ multiplex PCR, yet TCRdb's version contains in-frame clones alone and is incomplete. The V and J calls and the clone size are those of that table, but D and trimming were determined from the DNA. Here the sample spans around 220,000 clones, 79% being singletons. This TCR was sampled from a woman in her forties with active or convalescent COVID-19. Material for sequencing was peripheral blood. The rearrangement links TRBV9 to TRBJ1-2; 9 positions match TRBD1. CDR3 protein: CASSFGQGSYGYTF. CDR3 coding DNA: TGTGCCAGCAGCTTCGGACAGGGGAGCTATGGCTACACCTTC.